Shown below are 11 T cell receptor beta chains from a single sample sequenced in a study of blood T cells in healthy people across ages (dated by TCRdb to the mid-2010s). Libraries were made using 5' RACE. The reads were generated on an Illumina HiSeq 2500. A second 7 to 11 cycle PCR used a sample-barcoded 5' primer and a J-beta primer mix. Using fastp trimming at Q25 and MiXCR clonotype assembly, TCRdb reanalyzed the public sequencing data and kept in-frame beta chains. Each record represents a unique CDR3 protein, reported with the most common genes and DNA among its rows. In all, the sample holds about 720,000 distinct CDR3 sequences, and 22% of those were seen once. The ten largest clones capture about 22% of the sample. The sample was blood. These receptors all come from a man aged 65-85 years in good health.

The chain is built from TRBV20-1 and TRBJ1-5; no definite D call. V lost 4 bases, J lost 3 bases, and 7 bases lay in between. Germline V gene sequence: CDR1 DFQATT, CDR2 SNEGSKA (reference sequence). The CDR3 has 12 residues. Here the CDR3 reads CSANRVNQPQHF. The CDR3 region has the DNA TGCAGTGCTAACCGTGTCAATCAGCCCCAGCATTTT.

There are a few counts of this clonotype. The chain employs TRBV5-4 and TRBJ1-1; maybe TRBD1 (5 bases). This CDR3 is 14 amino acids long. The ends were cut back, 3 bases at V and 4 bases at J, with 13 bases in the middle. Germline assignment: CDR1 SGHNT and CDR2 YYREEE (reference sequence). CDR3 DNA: TGTGCCAGCAGCTCCGCCCCGGACACCACTGAAGCTTTCTTT. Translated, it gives CASSSAPDTTEAFF.

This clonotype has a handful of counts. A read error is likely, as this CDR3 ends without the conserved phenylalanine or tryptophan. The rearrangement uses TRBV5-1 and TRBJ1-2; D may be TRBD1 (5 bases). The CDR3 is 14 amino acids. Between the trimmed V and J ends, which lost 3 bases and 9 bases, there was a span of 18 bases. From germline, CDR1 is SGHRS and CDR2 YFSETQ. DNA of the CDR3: TGCGCCAGCAGCTCGGATTGGAGATACAGGAGCTACACCCTC. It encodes CASSSDWRYRSYTL.

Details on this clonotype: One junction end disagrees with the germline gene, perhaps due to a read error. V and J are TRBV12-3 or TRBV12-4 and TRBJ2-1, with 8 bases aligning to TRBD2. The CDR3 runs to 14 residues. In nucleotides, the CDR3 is TGTGTCAGCAGTTTTGGACTAGCCAACAATGAGCAGTTCTTC. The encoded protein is CVSSFGLANNEQFF.

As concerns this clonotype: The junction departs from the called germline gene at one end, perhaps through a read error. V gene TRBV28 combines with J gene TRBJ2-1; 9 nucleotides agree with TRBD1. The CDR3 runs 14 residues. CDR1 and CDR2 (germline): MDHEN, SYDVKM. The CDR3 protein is CASNTGGAYHEQFF. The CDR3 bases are TGTGCCAGCAATACAGGGGGCGCCTACCATGAGCAGTTCTTC.

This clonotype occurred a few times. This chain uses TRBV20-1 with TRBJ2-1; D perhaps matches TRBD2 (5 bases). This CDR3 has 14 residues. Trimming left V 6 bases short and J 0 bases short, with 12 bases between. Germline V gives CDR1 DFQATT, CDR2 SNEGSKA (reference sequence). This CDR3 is CSAVGGSSYNEQFF. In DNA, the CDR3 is TGCAGTGCCGTCGGTGGGAGCTCCTACAATGAGCAGTTCTTC.

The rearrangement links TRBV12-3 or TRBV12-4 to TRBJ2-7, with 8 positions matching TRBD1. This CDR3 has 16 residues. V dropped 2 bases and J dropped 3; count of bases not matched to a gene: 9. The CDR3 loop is CASSLRRQGANYEQYF. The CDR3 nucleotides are TGTGCCAGCAGTTTACGCCGGCAGGGGGCAAACTACGAGCAGTACTTC.

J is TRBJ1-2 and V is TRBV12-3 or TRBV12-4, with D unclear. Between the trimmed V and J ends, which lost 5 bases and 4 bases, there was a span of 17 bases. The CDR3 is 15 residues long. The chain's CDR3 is CASSPPPSVSYGYTF. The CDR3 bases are TGTGCCAGCAGTCCTCCCCCTAGCGTCAGCTATGGCTACACCTTC.

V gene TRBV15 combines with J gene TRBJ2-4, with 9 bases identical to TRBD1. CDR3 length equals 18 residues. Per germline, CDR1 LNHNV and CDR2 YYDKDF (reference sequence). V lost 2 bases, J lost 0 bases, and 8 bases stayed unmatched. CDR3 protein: CATSRWGQGSIAKNIQYF. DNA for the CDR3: TGTGCCACCAGCAGATGGGGACAGGGAAGCATAGCCAAAAACATTCAGTACTTC.

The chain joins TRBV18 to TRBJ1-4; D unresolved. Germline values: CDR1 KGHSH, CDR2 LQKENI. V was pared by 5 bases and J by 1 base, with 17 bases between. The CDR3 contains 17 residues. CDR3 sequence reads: CASSEGRTLGTNEKLFF. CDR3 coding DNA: TGTGCCAGCTCAGAAGGACGGACTCTGGGAACTAATGAAAAACTGTTTTTT.

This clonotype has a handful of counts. The CDR3 loop is CASSQVYGTGELFF. CDR3 coding DNA: TGTGCCAGCAGCCAAGTTTATGGCACCGGGGAGCTGTTTTTT. The chain joins TRBV14 to TRBJ2-2; D uncertain. The CDR3 is made up of 14 amino acids. Germline V gene sequence: CDR1 SGHDN, CDR2 FVKESK. Trimming pared 1 base from V and 4 bases from J, leaving 7 bases between.